The clone carrying this TCR beta chain was recorded a few times. This may be a read error: a much more frequent sequence differs by one nucleotide. The data belong to a study of read filtering for tumor transcriptome and immune sequencing. As for the study in general: DNase treatment preceded whole-transcriptome library preparation. IR-seq gave about 4.05 to 11 million TCR reads per sample; RNA-seq gave roughly 75 to 1,300.

From approximately 430 ng of RNA, a library with molecular barcoded alpha/delta and beta/gamma adaptors was made. One entry per CDR3 protein, called by TCRdb with MiXCR from the reads. This repertoire shows 100,000 to 150,000 distinct CDR3 sequences, 13% found once; its top ten account for roughly 11%. Sampling of bone marrow took place during active disease in every patient. The germline gives CDR1 ENHRY, CDR2 SYGVKD. CDR3 length: 13 amino acids. The TCR comes from a donor aged 40 or over with multiple myeloma. Sequencing input: a population of CD138-negative cells sorted from bone marrow. The J gene is TRBJ1-5, the V gene TRBV10-3, with TRBD1 as a possible D gene (5 bases). The CDR3 nucleotides are TGTGGCATTGGGGGAGAGGGCAATCAGCCCCAGCATTTT. Translating it yields CGIGGEGNQPQHF.